This TCR beta chain was captured in a study of CD8 T cells in ankylosing spondylitis (TCRdb year 2017). Describing the broader study: To find TCR variants linked to disease, the study profiled T cell receptor beta repertoires in ankylosing spondylitis patients and healthy donors. Peripheral blood was sampled, and synovial fluid was additionally collected from ankylosing spondylitis patients. The whole study cohort included 108 healthy donors and around 24 ankylosing spondylitis patients. The study at large found these results: Significant enrichment of the disease-linked clones was reported in matched synovial fluid samples from ankylosing spondylitis patients. The disease-linked clones had a CD8+ phenotype and were found at relatively low frequencies in peripheral blood. Blood from ankylosing spondylitis patients appeared to be characterized by a TCR beta motif composed of about 8 highly homologous amino acid variants. Some motif variants were previously reported in synovial fluid and blood of reactive arthritis patients, suggesting common disease-initiation mechanisms.

The CDR3 covers 14 residues, taking in both the cysteine and the phenylalanine. Here the CDR3 DNA is all that survives: 42 bases in frame from base 1. The junction carries 11 bases between V and J, which are trimmed by 3 bases and 5 bases respectively. Reading the germline V gene (reference sequence) gives CDR1 PRHDT and CDR2 FYEKMQ. The sequencing machine was an Illumina HiSeq 2500. Quantitative 5'-RACE with molecular barcodes was used to prepare TCR beta libraries. Turning to the authors' computational methods: To identify disease-linked TCR variants, a new computational method was used, one built on a probabilistic model of VDJ rearrangement. TCRdb reanalyzed the raw reads on its own, using fastp at Q25 for trimming and MiXCR for clone calling, and kept in-frame beta chains. Rows with one shared CDR3 protein collapse into an entry with the most common genes and DNA. The V and J calls here are based on TCRdb, not the publication. The sample contains about 44,000 distinct CDR3 sequences, more than 9.5% of them found a single time. The ten largest clones take up approximately 1.5% of the sample.

There are many counts of this clonotype. It has no known antigen specificity. Per-nucleotide qualities are absent, and no much larger clonotype sits a single base away. The sequenced sample consisted of blood, either unsorted or a sorted T cell fraction (not recorded which). The sequence is built from TRBV13 and TRBJ2-1; the D gene cannot be resolved beyond TRBD1 or TRBD2, each matching 6 bases. The receptor comes from a male donor with ankylosing spondylitis or in good health (not recorded which). The CDR3 amino acid sequence is: CASSLEGENNEQFF. In nucleotide form, the sequence is TGTGCCAGCAGCTTGGAGGGGGAGAACAATGAGCAGTTCTTC. Reference TRBV13 and TRBJ2-1 genes cover what lies past the CDR3, so the full variable domain is AAGVIQSPRHLIKEKRETATLKCYPIPRHDTVYWYQQGPGQDPQFLISFYEKMQSDKGSIPDRFSAQQFSDYHSELNMSSLELGDSALYFCASSLEGENNEQFFGPGTRLTVL.